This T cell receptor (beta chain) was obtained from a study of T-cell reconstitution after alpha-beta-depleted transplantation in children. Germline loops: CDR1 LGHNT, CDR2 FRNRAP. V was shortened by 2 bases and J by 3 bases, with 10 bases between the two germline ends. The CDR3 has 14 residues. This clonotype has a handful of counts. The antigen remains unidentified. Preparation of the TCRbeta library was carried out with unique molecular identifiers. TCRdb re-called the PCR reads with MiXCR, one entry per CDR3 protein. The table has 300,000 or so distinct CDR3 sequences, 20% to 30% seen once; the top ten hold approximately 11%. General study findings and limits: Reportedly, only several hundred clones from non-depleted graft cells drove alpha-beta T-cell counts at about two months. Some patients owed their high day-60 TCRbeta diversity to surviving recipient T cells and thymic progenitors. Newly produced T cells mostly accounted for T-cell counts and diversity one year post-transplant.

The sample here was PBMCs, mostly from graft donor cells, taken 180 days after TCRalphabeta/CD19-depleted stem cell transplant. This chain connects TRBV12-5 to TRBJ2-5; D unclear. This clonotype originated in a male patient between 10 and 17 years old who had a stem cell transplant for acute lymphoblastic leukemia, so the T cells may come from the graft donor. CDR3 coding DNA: TGTGCTAGTGGTTTGCCTAACATCGAAGAGACCCAGTACTTC. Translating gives CASGLPNIEETQYF.